The source of this T cell receptor beta chain is a study of early T cells in non-severe SARS-CoV-2 infection. Study overall: Sequencing of unsorted whole blood was done on bulk RNA, leaving chains unpaired.

A single record per CDR3 protein comes from TCRdb applying MiXCR to the 5' RACE reads. The sample lists about 64,000 distinct CDR3 sequences; more than 15% were seen once. The CDR3 loop spans 17 amino acids. J was trimmed by 4 bases and V by 0 bases; bases with no gene match: 7. CDR1 is LGHNA, CDR2 YNFKEQ, per germline. The source material was whole blood, sampled at baseline. V is TRBV4-2 and J is TRBJ2-1; 9 bases align to TRBD2. This receptor was taken from an adult who was a healthcare worker with PCR-confirmed SARS-CoV-2 infection or an uninfected control (not recorded which). In DNA form, the CDR3 reads TGTGCCAGCAGCCAAGATCAAACTAGCGGGTTATACAATGAGCAGTTCTTC. Translated: CASSQDQTSGLYNEQFF.